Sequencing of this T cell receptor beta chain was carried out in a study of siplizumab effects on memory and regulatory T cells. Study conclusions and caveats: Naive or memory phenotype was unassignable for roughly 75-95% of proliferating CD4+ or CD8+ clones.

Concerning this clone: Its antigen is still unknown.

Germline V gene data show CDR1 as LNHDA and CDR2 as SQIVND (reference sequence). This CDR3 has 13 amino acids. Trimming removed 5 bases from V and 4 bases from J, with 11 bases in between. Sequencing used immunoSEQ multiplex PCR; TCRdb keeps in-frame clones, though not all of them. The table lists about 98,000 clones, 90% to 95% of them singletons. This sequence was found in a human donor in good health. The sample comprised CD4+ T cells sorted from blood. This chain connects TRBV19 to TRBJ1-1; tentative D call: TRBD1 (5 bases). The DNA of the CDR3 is TGTGCCAGTAGTCTCCTGGGGACCACTGAAGCTTTCTTT. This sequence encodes CASSLLGTTEAFF.